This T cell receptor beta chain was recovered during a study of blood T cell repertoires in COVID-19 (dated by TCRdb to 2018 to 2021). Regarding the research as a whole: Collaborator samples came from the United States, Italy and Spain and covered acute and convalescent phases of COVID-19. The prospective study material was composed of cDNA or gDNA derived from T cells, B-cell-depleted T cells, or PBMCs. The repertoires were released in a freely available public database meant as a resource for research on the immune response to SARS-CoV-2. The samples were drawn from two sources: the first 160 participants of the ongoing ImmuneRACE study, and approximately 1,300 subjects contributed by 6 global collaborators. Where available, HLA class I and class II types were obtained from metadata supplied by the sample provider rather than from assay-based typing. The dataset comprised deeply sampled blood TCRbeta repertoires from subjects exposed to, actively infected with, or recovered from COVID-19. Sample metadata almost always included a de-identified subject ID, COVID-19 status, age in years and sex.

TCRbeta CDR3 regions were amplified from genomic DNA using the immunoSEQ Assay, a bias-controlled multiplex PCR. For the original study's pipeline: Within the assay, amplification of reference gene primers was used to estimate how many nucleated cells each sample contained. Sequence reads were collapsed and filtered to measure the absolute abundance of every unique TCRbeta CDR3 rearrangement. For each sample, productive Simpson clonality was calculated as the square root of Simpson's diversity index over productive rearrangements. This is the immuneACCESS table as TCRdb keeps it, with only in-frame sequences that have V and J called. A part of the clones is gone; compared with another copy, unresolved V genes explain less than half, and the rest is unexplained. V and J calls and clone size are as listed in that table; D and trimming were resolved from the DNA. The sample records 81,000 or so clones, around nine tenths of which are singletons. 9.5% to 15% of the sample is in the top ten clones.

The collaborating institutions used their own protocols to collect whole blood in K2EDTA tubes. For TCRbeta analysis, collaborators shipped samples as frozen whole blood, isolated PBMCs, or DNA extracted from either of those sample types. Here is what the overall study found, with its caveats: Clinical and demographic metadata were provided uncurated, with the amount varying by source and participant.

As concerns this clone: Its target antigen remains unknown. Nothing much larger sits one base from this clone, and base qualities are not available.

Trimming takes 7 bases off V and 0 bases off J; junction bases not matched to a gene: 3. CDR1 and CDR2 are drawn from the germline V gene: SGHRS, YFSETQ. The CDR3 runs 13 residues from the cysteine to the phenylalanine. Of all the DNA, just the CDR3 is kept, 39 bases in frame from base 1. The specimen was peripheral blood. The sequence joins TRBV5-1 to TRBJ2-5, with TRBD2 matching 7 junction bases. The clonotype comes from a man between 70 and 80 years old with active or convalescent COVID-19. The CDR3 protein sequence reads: CASSRGDQETQYF. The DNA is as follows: TGCGCCAGCTCCCGGGGGGACCAAGAGACCCAGTACTTC.